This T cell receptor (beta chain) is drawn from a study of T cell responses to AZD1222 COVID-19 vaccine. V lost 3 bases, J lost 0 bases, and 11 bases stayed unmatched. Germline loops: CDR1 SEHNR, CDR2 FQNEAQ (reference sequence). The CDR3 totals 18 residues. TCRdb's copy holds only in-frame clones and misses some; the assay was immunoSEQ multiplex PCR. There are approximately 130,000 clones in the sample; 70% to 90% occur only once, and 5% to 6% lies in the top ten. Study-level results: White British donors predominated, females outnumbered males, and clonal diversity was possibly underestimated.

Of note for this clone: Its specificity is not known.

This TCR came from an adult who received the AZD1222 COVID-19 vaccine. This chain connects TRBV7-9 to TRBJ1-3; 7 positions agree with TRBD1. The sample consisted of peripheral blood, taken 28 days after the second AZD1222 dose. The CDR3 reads CASSFGLQGSSSGNTIYF. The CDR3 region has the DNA TGTGCCAGCAGCTTCGGCCTACAGGGGTCAAGCTCTGGAAACACCATATATTTT.